The 16 T cell receptor beta chains reported below all come from one sample, sequenced in a study of Ad26.COV2.S vaccination and SARS-CoV-2 variants. Treatment given: 19 received Ad26.COV2.S at low or high dose, single or two shots; about 5 received placebo; per-sample allocation not given. Sampling occurred on day 63 after the first vaccine or placebo injection. Produced via immunoSEQ multiplex PCR; TCRdb's table is partial and in-frame only. The table lists hundreds of thousands of clones, roughly 89% of them singletons, with approximately 2.5% in the top ten. The sequenced sample was peripheral blood, obtained in a trial of Ad26.COV2.S vaccine versus placebo. The receptors were sampled from a person aged 18 to 65 who received the Ad26.COV2.S COVID-19 vaccine or a placebo.

The chain uses TRBV12-3 or TRBV12-4 and TRBJ2-1, with D perhaps matching TRBD2 (6 bases). V lost 7 bases and J lost 4, with 11 bases in between. CDR3 length equals 13 residues. The CDR3 here is CASTGGTYNEQFF. The CDR3 DNA reads TGTGCCAGCACTGGGGGGACTTACAATGAGCAGTTCTTC.

V usage is TRBV19 and J usage is TRBJ1-4; 7 positions match TRBD1. J gave up 0 bases and V 8 bases, and 6 bases lay outside the gene matches. This CDR3 has 15 amino acids. Germline V gives CDR1 LNHDA, CDR2 SQIVND (reference sequence). The CDR3 DNA is TGTGCCAGTCTAAGGCAGGGGGCAACTAATGAAAAACTGTTTTTT. It encodes CASLRQGATNEKLFF. The whole variable domain, remainder taken from reference TRBV19 and TRBJ1-4, is DGGITQSPKYLFRKEGQNVTLSCEQNLNHDAMYWYRQDPGQGLRLIYYSQIVNDFQKGDIAEGYSVSREKKESFPLTVTSAQKNPTAFYLCASLRQGATNEKLFFGSGTQLSVL.

The rearrangement joins TRBV9 to TRBJ1-4; TRBD1 matches 8 bases. The V gene end was trimmed by 4 bases and the J gene end by 7 bases; junction bases not matched to a gene: 9. Germline assignment: CDR1 SGDLS and CDR2 YYNGEE. The CDR3 extends over 15 amino acids. The CDR3 here is CASSIAGGSGEKLFF. The CDR3 DNA reads TGTGCCAGCAGCATCGCAGGGGGCTCTGGTGAAAAACTGTTTTTT. Variable domain in full (rest from reference TRBV9 and TRBJ1-4): DSGVTQTPKHLITATGQRVTLRCSPRSGDLSVYWYQQSLDQGLQFLIQYYNGEERAKGNILERFSAQQFPDLHSELNLSSLELGDSALYFCASSIAGGSGEKLFFGSGTQLSVL.

The chain is built from TRBV3-1 (or the pseudogene TRBV3-2) and TRBJ1-1; no firm D call. V was cut by 1 base and J by 8 bases, with 8 bases left in between. Per germline, CDR1 LGHDT and CDR2 YNNKEL (reference sequence). The CDR3 has 12 amino acids. CDR3 protein: CASSQVGPEAFF. As DNA, the CDR3 is TGTGCCAGCAGCCAAGTCGGGCCCGAAGCTTTCTTT.

The rearrangement links TRBV18 to TRBJ1-3, with no clear D. This CDR3 has 16 amino acids. Per germline, CDR1 KGHSH and CDR2 LQKENI. Trimming removed 0 bases from V and 1 base from J, with 10 bases in between. The CDR3 loop reads CASSPPRGLSGNTIYF. In nucleotides, the CDR3 is TGTGCCAGCTCACCACCCCGCGGCTTATCTGGAAACACCATATATTTT.

This clone was seen only once. CDR3 residues: CASSLDRVGYEQYV. The CDR3 bases are TGTGCCAGCAGCTTGGACAGGGTGGGGTACGAGCAGTACGTC. The V and J genes are TRBV5-4 and TRBJ2-7, with a possible D match to TRBD1 (6 bases). Germline CDR1 SGHNT, CDR2 YYREEE (reference sequence). The V end lost 0 bases, the J end lost 4 bases, and 11 bases lay between the germline ends. The CDR3 has 14 residues.

DNA for the CDR3: TGTGCCAGTAGAACGGCTCACGGTCGAGCCTACGCCTACGAGCAGTACTTC. It encodes CASRTAHGRAYAYEQYF. The chain links TRBV19 to TRBJ2-7; D unresolved. Per the germline V gene, CDR1 is LNHDA and CDR2 is SQIVND (reference sequence). Trimming shortened V by 6 bases and J by 2 bases, and 23 bases separated the two germline ends. The CDR3 sequence is 17 residues long. Together with reference TRBV19 and TRBJ2-7, the CDR3 gives the full variable domain: DGGITQSPKYLFRKEGQNVTLSCEQNLNHDAMYWYRQDPGQGLRLIYYSQIVNDFQKGDIAEGYSVSREKKESFPLTVTSAQKNPTAFYLCASRTAHGRAYAYEQYFGPGTRLTVT.

In nucleotides, the CDR3 is TGTGCCAGCAGCTTGTCAACAGGCCGAGTGAACACTGAAGCTTTCTTT. The encoded protein is CASSLSTGRVNTEAFF. J is TRBJ1-1 and V is TRBV5-6; TRBD1 is a possible D gene (5 bases). V was shortened by 1 base and J by 0 bases, with 13 bases between the two germline ends. The CDR3 spans 16 residues. The germline gives CDR1 SGHDT, CDR2 YYEEEE.

The chain links TRBV6-2 or TRBV6-3 to TRBJ2-1; TRBD1 might be the D (5 bases). CDR1 and CDR2 (germline): MNHEY, SVGEGT. Trimming pared 4 bases from V and 9 bases from J, leaving 10 bases between. This CDR3 comprises 12 residues. The CDR3 region has the DNA TGTGCCAGCAGTTCTACAGGTCCTGAGCAGTTCTTC. It codes for CASSSTGPEQFF.

There are a few counts of this clone. V is TRBV4-3 and J is TRBJ1-5; D unresolved. Trimming stripped 0 bases from V and 0 bases from J, with 15 bases between. Germline CDR1 reads LGHNA; CDR2 reads YSLEER. The CDR3 totals 18 residues. The CDR3 protein is CASSQDYGAAYSNQPQHF. CDR3 nucleotide sequence: TGCGCCAGCAGCCAAGATTACGGCGCAGCCTATAGCAATCAGCCCCAGCATTTT.

The chain has TRBV5-1 and TRBJ2-3, with 11 bases lining up with TRBD2. This CDR3 contains 17 residues. J was trimmed by 0 bases and V by 3 bases; bases with no gene match: 6. Germline CDR1 reads SGHRS; CDR2 reads YFSETQ. The CDR3 here is CASSSIAGGLSTDTQYF. CDR3 nucleotide sequence: TGCGCCAGCAGCTCCATAGCGGGGGGGCTAAGCACAGATACGCAGTATTTT.

This rearrangement joins TRBV6-1 to TRBJ2-5, with D possibly TRBD1 on 5 matching bases. From germline, CDR1 is MNHNS and CDR2 SASEGT. Trimming took 2 bases from V and 5 from J, leaving 15 bases between them. This CDR3 region has 15 residues. The CDR3 reads CASSESFTGRETQYF. The CDR3 DNA follows: TGTGCCAGCAGTGAAAGTTTTACAGGCCGGGAGACCCAGTACTTC.

The gene calls are TRBV6-4 and TRBJ2-3, with D possibly matching TRBD2 (5 bases). Germline CDR1 is MRHNA and CDR2 is SNTAGT. V was trimmed by 4 bases and J by 4 bases, leaving 12 bases between them. The CDR3 covers 14 residues. The CDR3 nucleotides read TGTGCCAGCAGTGTAGAAAGGGAGTCAGATACGCAGTATTTT. This gives the protein CASSVERESDTQYF.

This chain uses TRBV2 with TRBJ1-2; TRBD1 agrees at 8 bases. The CDR3 contains 15 residues. CDR1 SNHLY and CDR2 FYNNEI come from the germline V gene. The J segment lost 7 bases and the V segment lost 1 base, leaving 8 bases of the junction unmatched. The CDR3 DNA is TGTGCCAGCAGTGAAGACAGACAGGGGAGTGGTGGCTACACCTTC. Protein product: CASSEDRQGSGGYTF. Using reference TRBV2 and TRBJ1-2 for the parts outside the CDR3, the full variable domain is EPEVTQTPSHQVTQMGQEVILRCVPISNHLYFYWYRQILGQKVEFLVSFYNNEISEKSEIFDDQFSVERPDGSNFTLKIRSTKLEDSAMYFCASSEDRQGSGGYTFGSGTRLTVV.

The chain couples TRBV7-2 to TRBJ2-5; D may be TRBD2 (5 bases). Between the trimmed V and J ends, which lost 4 bases and 4 bases, there was a span of 16 bases. Germline V lookup: CDR1 SGHTA, CDR2 FQGNSA. This CDR3 spans 15 amino acids. The CDR3 DNA sequence: TGTGCCAGCAGCTATGACGGACTCCCGGGAGAGACCCAGTACTTC. Encoded protein: CASSYDGLPGETQYF.

The CDR3 loop is CASSGWESSYNEQFF. CDR3 nucleotide sequence: TGTGCCAGCTCGGGGTGGGAGAGCTCCTACAATGAGCAGTTCTTC. The rearrangement joins TRBV11-3 to TRBJ2-1; maybe TRBD2 (5 bases). CDR1 is SGHNT and CDR2 is YENEEA in the germline V gene. This CDR3 is built from 15 residues. Trimming took off 8 bases at V and 0 bases at J, with 14 bases between the two ends.